Listed below are T cell receptor beta chains from one sample, sequenced in a study of cytomegalovirus exposure and HLA in healthy donors. TCRdb keeps only in-frame clones here, not all; method: immunoSEQ multiplex PCR. The listing contains 35,000 to 45,000 clones. Sequenced sample: PBMCs. The receptors were sampled from a man in his thirties or forties in good health and CMV-seronegative. CDR3s leave out the opening cysteine and the closing phenylalanine or tryptophan. The order of the fields is J gene, V gene, CDR3 protein.

>TRBJ1-3|TRBV9
ASSGYSGNTIY
>TRBJ2-7|TRBV11-3
ASSLGRGVAYEQY
>TRBJ1-1|TRBV5-4
ASSFKGADTEAF
>TRBJ2-1|TRBV4-1
ASSRGPRTYNEQF
>TRBJ2-4|TRBV25-1
ASSGGLAKNIQY
>TRBJ1-1|TRBV7-9
ASSPGGTEAF
>TRBJ2-2|TRBV18
ASSRLDSALNTGELF
>TRBJ2-7|TRBV19
ASSSVEVYEQY
>TRBJ1-5|TRBV7-9
ASSPDPGNQPQH
>TRBJ1-6|TRBV19
ASSIRVSSYNSPLH
>TRBJ2-1|TRBV7-6
ASSLVASGGGEQF
>TRBJ1-1|TRBV5-1
ASSFDRGRSSTEAF
>TRBJ1-1|TRBV18
ASSDGTGSGTEAF
>TRBJ2-3|TRBV4-1
ASSQGGPDTQY
>TRBJ2-1|TRBV9
ASSVTSGSADNEQF
>TRBJ1-1|TRBV2
ASSRQALTEAF
>TRBJ2-7|TRBV5-1
ASSGLTVAGTSGRKSSYEQY